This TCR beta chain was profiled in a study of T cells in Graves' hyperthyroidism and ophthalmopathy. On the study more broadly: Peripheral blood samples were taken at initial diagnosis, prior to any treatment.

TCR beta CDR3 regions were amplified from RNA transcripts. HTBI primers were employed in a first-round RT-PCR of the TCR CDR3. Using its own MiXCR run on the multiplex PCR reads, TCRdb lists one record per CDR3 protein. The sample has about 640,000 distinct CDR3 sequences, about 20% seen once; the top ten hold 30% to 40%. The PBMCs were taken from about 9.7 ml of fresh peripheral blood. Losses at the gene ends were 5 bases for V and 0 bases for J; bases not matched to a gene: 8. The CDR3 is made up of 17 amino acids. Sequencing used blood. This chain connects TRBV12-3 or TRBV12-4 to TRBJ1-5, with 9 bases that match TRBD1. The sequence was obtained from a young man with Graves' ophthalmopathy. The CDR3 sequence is CASSADRGGYSNQPQHF. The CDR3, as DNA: TGTGCCAGCAGTGCGGACAGGGGAGGCTATAGCAATCAGCCCCAGCATTTT.